The rows below give T cell receptor beta chains drawn from one sample of a study of PD-L1 blockade in urothelial cancer. The protocol was immunoSEQ multiplex PCR, while the TCRdb copy is restricted to in-frame clones and leaves out a portion. The sample lists roughly 56,000 clones; roughly 87% were seen once. Sequencing used PBMCs, obtained around atezolizumab (anti-PD-L1) treatment. Receptor source: a man between 65 and 79 years old with urothelial cancer. Each CDR3 is given without its conserved first and last residue. Fields, in order: D gene, J gene, V gene, CDR3 protein. The D gene is left open where the match is weak.

>-|TRBJ1-4|TRBV6-1
ASRRGLNEKLF
>-|TRBJ1-1|TRBV6-6
ASSYSGQTDTEAF
>-|TRBJ1-2|TRBV2
ASSELMVGYT
>-|TRBJ1-2|TRBV20-1
SASQNYGYT
>TRBD2|TRBJ2-1|TRBV5-1
ASSLVGLAGAHEQF
>-|TRBJ1-6|TRBV30
AWNGRGGNSPLH
>TRBD2|TRBJ2-3|TRBV7-7
ASSSGLAGVSDTQY
>-|TRBJ2-7|TRBV20-1
SATQGNEQY
>TRBD1|TRBJ2-7|TRBV28
ASSLEGQAYEQY
>TRBD2|TRBJ2-1|TRBV7-2
ASSLDRLSGSRGNEQF
>TRBD1|TRBJ1-2|TRBV18
ASSSGGTGGDYGYT
>-|TRBJ1-2|TRBV7-2
ASSLLPEDGYT
>TRBD1|TRBJ2-3|TRBV9
ASSVDGTDTDTQY
>TRBD2|TRBJ2-5|TRBV19
ASSEGGSRRETQY
>TRBD2|TRBJ2-1|TRBV15
ATSRGFSGGVSNEQF
>TRBD1|TRBJ2-7|TRBV30
AWSGYRTGRSYEQY
>TRBD2|TRBJ2-2|TRBV27
ASGTSEFGELF
>-|TRBJ2-3|TRBV5-1
ASSRREIFSPPDTQY
>TRBD1|TRBJ2-3|TRBV12-5
ASGPRQGFTDTQY
>TRBD1|TRBJ2-3|TRBV30
AWFPTGGGTQY
>TRBD1|TRBJ2-1|TRBV29-1
SVRQGADEQF
>TRBD2|TRBJ2-1|TRBV7-9
ASSTSGRLNEQF
>-|TRBJ2-1|TRBV18
ASSPRTIYNEQF
>-|TRBJ1-4|TRBV2
ASSQRTREKLF
>TRBD1|TRBJ1-5|TRBV15
ATSREGGRQPQH
>-|TRBJ2-7|TRBV27
ASSSTGRRWEQY
>-|TRBJ1-3|TRBV7-9
ASSHSGASSGNTIY
>TRBD2|TRBJ2-7|TRBV29-1
SVEGLAGAPEQY
>-|TRBJ2-1|TRBV9
ASKRGGTQSYNEQF
>-|TRBJ2-1|TRBV7-9
ASSLRSGSYNEQF